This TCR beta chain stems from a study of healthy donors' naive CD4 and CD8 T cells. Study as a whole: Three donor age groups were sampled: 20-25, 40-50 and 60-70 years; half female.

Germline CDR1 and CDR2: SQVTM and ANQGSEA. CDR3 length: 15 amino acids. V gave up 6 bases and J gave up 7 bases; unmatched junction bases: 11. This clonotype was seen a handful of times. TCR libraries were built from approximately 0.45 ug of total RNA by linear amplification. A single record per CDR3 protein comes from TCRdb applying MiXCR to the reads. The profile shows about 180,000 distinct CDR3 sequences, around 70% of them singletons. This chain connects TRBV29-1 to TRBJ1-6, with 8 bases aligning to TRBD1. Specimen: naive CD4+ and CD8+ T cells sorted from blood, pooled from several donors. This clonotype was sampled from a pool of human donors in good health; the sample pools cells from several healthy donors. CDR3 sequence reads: CSVADDRGINSPLHF. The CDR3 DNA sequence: TGCAGCGTCGCCGACGACAGGGGTATCAATTCACCCCTCCACTTT.